The clone carrying this T cell receptor beta chain was seen ten or more times. Its specificity is unknown. These data are taken from a study of T cells in Graves' hyperthyroidism and ophthalmopathy. Germline-derived CDR1 and CDR2 are SQVTM and ANQGSEA. CDR3 length: 13 amino acids. The germline V and J ends were trimmed by 6 bases and 2 bases, with 13 bases remaining between them. What was amplified from RNA transcripts were TCR beta CDR3 regions. The study used the HTBI primer set for a first-round RT-PCR of the TCR CDR3. MiXCR, applied by TCRdb to the multiplex PCR reads, yields one record per CDR3 protein. Among about 210,000 distinct CDR3 sequences listed, approximately 20% were seen once. Findings and caveats of the study: Clonotypes that were expanded in thyroid above 0.001 mostly appeared in blood too.

The origin of this receptor is a man aged 40-49 years with Graves' hyperthyroidism. Sequencing used blood. The rearrangement links TRBV29-1 to TRBJ1-1; the D gene is possibly TRBD1 (5 bases). The CDR3 protein is CSVDRQGNTEAFF. For the CDR3, the DNA is TGCAGCGTGGATAGGCAGGGCAACACTGAAGCTTTCTTT.